This T cell receptor beta chain was profiled in a study of vaccination and CD4 T cells after COVID-19. Study-level information: Post-vaccine sampling followed dose two by a median roughly 76 days (range 14 to 241).

The CDR3 runs to 15 residues. Germline V gene sequence: CDR1 KGHDR, CDR2 SFDVKD. With 3 bases clipped from V and 4 bases from J, the junction kept 5 bases outside the gene matches. A single record per CDR3 protein comes from TCRdb applying MiXCR to the PCR reads. The sample holds around 19,000 distinct CDR3 sequences; about 62% are singletons and the top ten take just over 1%. The source material was CD4+ T cells from blood, sampled before SARS-CoV-2 vaccination. The chain carries TRBV24-1 and TRBJ1-5; 7 nucleotides agree with TRBD1. The sequence came from a human donor who had recovered from COVID-19. The CDR3 sequence: CATSDRQGFNQPQHF. DNA of the CDR3: TGTGCCACCAGTGATAGACAGGGTTTTAATCAGCCCCAGCATTTT.